This TCR beta chain was observed in a study of blood T cell repertoires in COVID-19. This CDR3 spans 13 amino acids. Trimming left V 1 base short and J 3 bases short, with 3 bases between. This table comes from immunoSEQ multiplex PCR, and its TCRdb copy is limited to in-frame clones, with some not included. This table holds about 220,000 clones, 87% found once. The material sequenced was peripheral blood. The chain has TRBV12-3 or TRBV12-4 and TRBJ2-2; D is unresolved. The source of this sequence is a man aged 35 to 55 with active or convalescent COVID-19. CDR3 sequence: CASSLVYTGELFF. Written as DNA, the CDR3 is TGTGCCAGCAGTTTAGTCTACACCGGGGAGCTGTTTTTT.